A selection of T cell receptor beta chains follows, all from one sample in a study of blood T cell repertoires in COVID-19. Profiling relied on immunoSEQ multiplex PCR, and the TCRdb table lists in-frame clones only, not all of them. Of hundreds of thousands of clones listed, 88% are singletons. The source material was peripheral blood. These receptors all come from a woman aged 25-40 years who had recovered from COVID-19. Both conserved end residues are part of each CDR3. Some rows mark clone size as missing; the rest say once, few, many or name a class of expanded clone.

TRBJ2-3 | TRBV15 | 16 | - | CATSREVASGTDTQYF
TRBJ2-3 | TRBV11-2 | 16 | - | CASSWGRDRYTDTQYF
TRBJ2-1 | TRBV9 | 14 | - | CASSLHPGLAEQFF
TRBJ2-7 | TRBV20-1 | 18 | - | CSASNLVWGGLTSYEQYF
TRBJ2-7 | TRBV27 | 15 | - | CASSLLAGRSYEQYF
TRBJ1-6 | TRBV27 | 12 | - | CASSFRGGPLHF
TRBJ1-1 | TRBV21-1 | 15 | - | CASSRRDRGLPEAFF
TRBJ1-5 | TRBV19 | 14 | few | CASSRGRDNQPQHF
TRBJ1-6 | TRBV2 | 14 | - | CASRGAGKSSPLHF
TRBJ1-3 | TRBV30 | 13 | - | CAWTPYRGGAGNF
TRBJ2-7 | TRBV2 | 13 | - | CASSELAGLQQYF
TRBJ2-7 | TRBV29-1 | 12 | - | CSVETGLYEQYF
TRBJ2-2 | TRBV27 | 18 | - | CASSMGVRPRASTGELFF
TRBJ2-7 | TRBV5-1 | 15 | - | CASSLGGQATYEQYF
TRBJ2-7 | TRBV3-1/TRBV3-2 | 14 | - | CASSQSGQYYEQYF
TRBJ1-1 | TRBV4-1 | 16 | - | CASSQFKGGTGTEAFF
TRBJ1-5 | TRBV7-2 | 15 | - | CASSLSSTFNQPQHF
TRBJ2-2 | TRBV7-8 | 15 | once | CASSRGLFYTGELFF
TRBJ1-1 | TRBV7-9 | 16 | - | CASSLGGGDWNTEAFF
TRBJ1-6 | TRBV9 | 13 | - | CASSAGVGFPLHF